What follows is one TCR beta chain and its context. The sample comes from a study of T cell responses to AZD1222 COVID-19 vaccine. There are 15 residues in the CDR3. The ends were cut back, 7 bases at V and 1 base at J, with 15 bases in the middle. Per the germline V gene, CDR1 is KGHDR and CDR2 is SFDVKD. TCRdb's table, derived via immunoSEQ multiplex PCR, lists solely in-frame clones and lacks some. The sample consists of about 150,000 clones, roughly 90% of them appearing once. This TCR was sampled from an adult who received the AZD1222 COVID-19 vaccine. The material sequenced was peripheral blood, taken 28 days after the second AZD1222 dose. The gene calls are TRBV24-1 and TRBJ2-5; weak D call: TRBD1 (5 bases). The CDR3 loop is CATSPTDTAQETQYF. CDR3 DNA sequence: TGTGCCACCAGCCCCACGGACACTGCCCAAGAGACCCAGTACTTC.